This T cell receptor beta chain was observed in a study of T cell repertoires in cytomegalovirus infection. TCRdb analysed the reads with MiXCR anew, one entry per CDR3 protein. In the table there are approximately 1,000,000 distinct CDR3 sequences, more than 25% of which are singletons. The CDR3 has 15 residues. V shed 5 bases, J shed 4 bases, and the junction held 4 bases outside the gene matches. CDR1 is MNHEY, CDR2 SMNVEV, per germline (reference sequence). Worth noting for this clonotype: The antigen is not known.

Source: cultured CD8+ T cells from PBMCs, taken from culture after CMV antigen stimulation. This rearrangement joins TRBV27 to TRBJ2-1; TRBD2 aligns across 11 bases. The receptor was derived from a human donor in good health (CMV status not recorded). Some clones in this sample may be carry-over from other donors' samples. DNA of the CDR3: TGTGCCAGCAGTCGCCCTAGCGGGGGGTACAATGAGCAGTTCTTC. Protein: CASSRPSGGYNEQFF.